This is a list of T cell receptor beta chains from one sample in a study of human T cells and chemical hapten exposure. TCRdb re-called the RACE reads with MiXCR, one entry per CDR3 protein. The sample includes fewer than 100,000 distinct CDR3 sequences, about a tenth of them seen just once. The sample consisted of whole blood, taken in connection with sensitization to the hapten diphenylcyclopropenone (DPC). The receptor set was obtained from a woman aged 25 to 39 with alopecia areata. Some clones in this sample may be carry-over from other donors' samples. Each CDR3 is given with its conserved first and last residue. A D gene is named only where the DNA matches it firmly. Size is omitted from some rows. Given values are once, few, many or a class for expanded clones.

v_call	d_call	j_call	clone_size	cdr3_nt	cdr3_aa
TRBV29-1	TRBD1	TRBJ1-2	NA	TGCAGCGTCCCGGGACAGGGGGCCCCCCCTAAGTATGGCTACACCTTC	CSVPGQGAPPKYGYTF
TRBV7-2	NA	TRBJ2-1	many	TGTGCCAGCAGCTTAAACTGGTGGCACAGCTCCTACAATGAGCAGTTCTTC	CASSLNWWHSSYNEQFF
TRBV4-1	NA	TRBJ1-5	NA	TGCGCCAGCAGCCAAGAGGCAGGGTCGAGCAATCAGCCCCAGCATTTT	CASSQEAGSSNQPQHF
TRBV6-2/TRBV6-3	NA	TRBJ2-7	many	TGTGCCAGCAGCCGAACAGAGTCCTACGAGCAGTACTTC	CASSRTESYEQYF
TRBV6-1	NA	TRBJ2-4	many	TGTGCCAGCAGTGAAGCCGGGGGAGGTCCGTCCAAAAACATTCAGTACTTC	CASSEAGGGPSKNIQYF
TRBV29-1	NA	TRBJ2-2	many	TGCAGCGTTTGGCTAGCGCACACCGGGGAGCTGTTTTTT	CSVWLAHTGELFF
TRBV5-6	TRBD1	TRBJ1-5	NA	TGTGCCAGCAGCTTGGGGGACAGGGGTTACAATCAGCCCCAGCATTTT	CASSLGDRGYNQPQHF
TRBV28	TRBD2	TRBJ2-3	many	TGTGCCAGCAGTTTAGCCGGACTAGCGAGCACAGATACGCAGTATTTT	CASSLAGLASTDTQYF
TRBV20-1	TRBD1	TRBJ1-2	many	TGCAGTGCTAGAGGGGTCAGGGGGCATGGCTACACCTTC	CSARGVRGHGYTF
TRBV29-1	NA	TRBJ1-6	few	TGCAGCGTTACCATCGGGGGCGCGGGGTCACCCCTCCACTTT	CSVTIGGAGSPLHF
TRBV7-6	NA	TRBJ2-3	many	TGTGCCAGCAGCTTCGCTAGTCAGGGCAGGGGCACAGATACGCAGTATTTT	CASSFASQGRGTDTQYF
TRBV28	TRBD1	TRBJ2-7	NA	TGTGCCAGCAGCCGGGACAGGGCTAGGGAGCAGTACTTC	CASSRDRAREQYF
TRBV7-9	NA	TRBJ1-1	few	TGTGCCAGCAGCACCGGAGGTTGGGCTGAAGCTTTCTTT	CASSTGGWAEAFF
TRBV20-1	NA	TRBJ2-7	few	TGCAGTGGAAGCGGGCACTCCTACGAGCAGTACTTC	CSGSGHSYEQYF
TRBV7-2	TRBD2	TRBJ2-2	NA	TGTGCCAGCAGCTCGGGACTAGCCTTCACCGGGGAGCTGTTTTTT	CASSSGLAFTGELFF
TRBV19	NA	TRBJ1-5	many	TGTGCCAGTAGTATAATGGTTTATAGCAATCAGCCCCAGCATTTT	CASSIMVYSNQPQHF
TRBV9	TRBD2	TRBJ2-3	few	TGTGCCAGCAGCCGACTGGGAGGGGATGGCACAGATACGCAGTATTTT	CASSRLGGDGTDTQYF
TRBV20-1	TRBD1	TRBJ2-7	once	TGCAGTGCTAGACGTCCGGGACAGCCCTTCTACGAGCAGTACTTC	CSARRPGQPFYEQYF
TRBV28	TRBD1	TRBJ1-6	few	TGTGCCAGCAGTCCAGGACAGGGTCGATCACCCCTCCACTTT	CASSPGQGRSPLHF
TRBV3-1	NA	TRBJ1-5	NA	TGTGCCAGCAGCCAAGATTCAGGGGTTGGAGGTCAGCCCCAGCATTTT	CASSQDSGVGGQPQHF
TRBV4-3	TRBD2	TRBJ2-7	many	TGCGCCAGCAGCCGAGGACTAGCGGAATACGAGCAGTACTTC	CASSRGLAEYEQYF
TRBV11-2	TRBD1	TRBJ2-1	NA	TGTGCCAGCAGTACTCCCGGGACAGGGTCTTTAACTAGGAATGAGCAGTTCTTC	CASSTPGTGSLTRNEQFF
TRBV9	NA	TRBJ2-2	few	TGTGCCAGCAGCGTAGCCCCTGCCACCGGGGAGCTGTTTTTT	CASSVAPATGELFF